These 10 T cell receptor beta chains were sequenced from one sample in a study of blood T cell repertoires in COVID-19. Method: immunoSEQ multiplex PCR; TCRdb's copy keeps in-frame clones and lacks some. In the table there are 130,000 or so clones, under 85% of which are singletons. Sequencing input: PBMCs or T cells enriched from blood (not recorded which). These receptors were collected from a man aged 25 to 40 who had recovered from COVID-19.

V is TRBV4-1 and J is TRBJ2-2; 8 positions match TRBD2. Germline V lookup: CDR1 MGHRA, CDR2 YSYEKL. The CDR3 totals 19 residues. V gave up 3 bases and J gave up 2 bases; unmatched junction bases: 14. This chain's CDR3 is CASSHGPWYGGDNTGELFF. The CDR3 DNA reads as TGCGCCAGCAGCCATGGTCCCTGGTACGGGGGGGACAACACCGGGGAGCTGTTTTTT.

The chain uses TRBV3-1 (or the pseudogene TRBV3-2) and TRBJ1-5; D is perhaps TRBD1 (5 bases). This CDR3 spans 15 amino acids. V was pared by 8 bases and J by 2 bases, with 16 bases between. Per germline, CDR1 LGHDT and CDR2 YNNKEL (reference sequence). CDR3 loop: CASGGGVDGNQPQHF. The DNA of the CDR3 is TGTGCCAGCGGTGGGGGGGTTGATGGCAATCAGCCCCAGCATTTT.

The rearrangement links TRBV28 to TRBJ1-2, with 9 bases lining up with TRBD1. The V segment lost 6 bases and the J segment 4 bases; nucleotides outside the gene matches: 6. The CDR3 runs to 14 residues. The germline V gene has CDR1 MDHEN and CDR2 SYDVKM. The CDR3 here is CASRPQGAVYGYTF. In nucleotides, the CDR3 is TGTGCCAGCAGGCCACAGGGGGCCGTCTATGGCTACACCTTC.

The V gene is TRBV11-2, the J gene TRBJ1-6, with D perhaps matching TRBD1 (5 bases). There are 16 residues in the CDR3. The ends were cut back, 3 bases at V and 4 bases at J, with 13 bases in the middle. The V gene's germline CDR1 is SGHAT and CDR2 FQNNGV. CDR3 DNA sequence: TGTGCCAGCAGCTTGGGGGGTAGTAGGTATAATTCACCCCTCCACTTT. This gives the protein CASSLGGSRYNSPLHF. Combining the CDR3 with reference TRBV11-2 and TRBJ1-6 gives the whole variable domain EAGVAQSPRYKIIEKRQSVAFWCNPISGHATLYWYQQILGQGPKLLIQFQNNGVVDDSQLPKDRFSAERLKGVDSTLKIQPAKLEDSAVYLCASSLGGSRYNSPLHFGNGTRLTVT.

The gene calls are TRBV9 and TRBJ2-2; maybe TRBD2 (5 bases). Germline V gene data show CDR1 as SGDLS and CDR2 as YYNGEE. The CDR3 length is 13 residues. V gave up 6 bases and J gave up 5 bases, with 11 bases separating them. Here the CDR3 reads CASNPRETGELFF. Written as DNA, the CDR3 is TGTGCCAGCAACCCGAGGGAAACCGGGGAGCTGTTTTTT.

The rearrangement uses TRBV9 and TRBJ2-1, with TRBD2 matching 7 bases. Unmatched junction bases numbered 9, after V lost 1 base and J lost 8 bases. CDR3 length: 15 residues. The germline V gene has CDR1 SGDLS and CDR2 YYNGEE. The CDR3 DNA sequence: TGTGCCAGCAGCGTATCGTTAAGCGGGGTGGATGAGCAGTTCTTC. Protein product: CASSVSLSGVDEQFF.

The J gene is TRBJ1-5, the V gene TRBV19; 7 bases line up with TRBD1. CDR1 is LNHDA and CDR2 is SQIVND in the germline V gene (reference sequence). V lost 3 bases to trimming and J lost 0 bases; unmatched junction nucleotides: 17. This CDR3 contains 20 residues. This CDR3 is CASSMGWGQLPDNSNQPQHF. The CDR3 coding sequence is TGTGCCAGTAGTATGGGGTGGGGACAGCTACCAGATAATAGCAATCAGCCCCAGCATTTT.

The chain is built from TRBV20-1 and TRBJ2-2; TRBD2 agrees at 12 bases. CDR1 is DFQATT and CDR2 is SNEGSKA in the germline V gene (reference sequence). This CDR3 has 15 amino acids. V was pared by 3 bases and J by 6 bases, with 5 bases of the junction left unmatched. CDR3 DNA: TGCAGTGCTAGTCTAGCGGGGGGGACGGCCGGGGAGCTGTTTTTT. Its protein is CSASLAGGTAGELFF.

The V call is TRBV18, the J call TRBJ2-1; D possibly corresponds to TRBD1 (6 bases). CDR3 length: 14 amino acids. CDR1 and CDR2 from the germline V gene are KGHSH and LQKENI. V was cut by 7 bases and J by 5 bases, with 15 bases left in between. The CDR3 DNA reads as TGTGCCAGCTTAAGACAGGTCTTTGACAATGAGCAGTTCTTC. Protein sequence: CASLRQVFDNEQFF.

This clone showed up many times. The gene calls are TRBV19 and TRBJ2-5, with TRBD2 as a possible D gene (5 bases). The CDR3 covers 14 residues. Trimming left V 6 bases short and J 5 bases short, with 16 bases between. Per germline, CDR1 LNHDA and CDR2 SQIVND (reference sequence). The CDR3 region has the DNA TGTGCCAGTAGCCCGGACTTAGACCGGGAGACCCAGTACTTC. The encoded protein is CASSPDLDRETQYF.